The 26 T cell receptor beta chains presented below share a single source sample, sequenced in a study of blood T cell repertoires in COVID-19. Only in-frame clones appear in the TCRdb table, and some are missing; sequencing was by immunoSEQ multiplex PCR. The repertoire has just under 350,000 clones, about 93% of them found once; the top ten carry roughly 3.3%. Sequencing input: peripheral blood. These receptors were obtained from a woman aged 18 to 35 who had recovered from COVID-19.

This clone was picked up a small number of times. The rearrangement joins TRBV30 to TRBJ1-3; 7 bases line up with TRBD1. This CDR3 has 14 residues. J was trimmed by 4 bases and V by 4 bases; bases with no gene match: 7. Germline assignment: CDR1 GTSNPN and CDR2 SVGIG (reference sequence). The CDR3 loop reads CAWNLGGSGNTIYF. CDR3 sequence (DNA): TGTGCCTGGAATTTAGGGGGCTCAGGAAACACCATATATTTT.

V is TRBV6-5 and J is TRBJ1-2, with TRBD1 matching over 7 bases. CDR3 length: 13 residues. Germline CDR1 MNHEY, CDR2 SVGAGI. Germline trimming cut 8 bases from V and 2 bases from J; bases unmatched to any gene: 5. The CDR3 protein is CASSTGQNYGYTF. The CDR3 DNA reads as TGTGCCAGCTCAACGGGACAGAACTATGGCTACACCTTC.

In DNA form, the CDR3 reads TGTGCCACCGCCCCAGGGGGCAGCACAGATACGCAGTATTTT. It specifies CATAPGGSTDTQYF. The chain joins TRBV15 to TRBJ2-3; the match to TRBD1 covers 8 bases. This CDR3 region has 14 residues. CDR1 and CDR2 (germline): LNHNV, YYDKDF (reference sequence). V was pared by 8 bases and J by 0 bases, with 4 bases of the junction left unmatched.

The gene calls are TRBV30 and TRBJ2-3; TRBD2 aligns across 7 bases. Germline trimming cut 3 bases from V and 1 base from J; bases unmatched to any gene: 1. The V gene's germline CDR1 is GTSNPN and CDR2 SVGIG (reference sequence). CDR3 length: 13 residues. In nucleotides, the CDR3 is TGTGCCTGGAGGCTAGCGGGCACAGATACGCAGTATTTT. It specifies CAWRLAGTDTQYF.

Only one count was recorded for this clone. The chain has TRBV5-1 and TRBJ2-3, with D unclear. The germline V gene has CDR1 SGHRS and CDR2 YFSETQ. Trimming removed 4 bases at V and 0 bases at J, with 12 bases between. The CDR3 loop spans 15 amino acids. This chain's CDR3 is CASSRADISTDTQYF. The CDR3 DNA reads TGCGCCAGCAGCCGCGCCGATATTAGCACAGATACGCAGTATTTT. Complete variable domain (other parts from reference TRBV5-1 and TRBJ2-3): KAGVTQTPRYLIKTRGQQVTLSCSPISGHRSVSWYQQTPGQGLQFLFEYFSETQRNKGNFPGRFSGRQFSNSRSEMNVSTLELGDSALYLCASSRADISTDTQYFGPGTRLTVL.

The chain couples TRBV5-1 to TRBJ1-2, with 12 nucleotides matching TRBD1. Germline CDR1 is SGHRS and CDR2 is YFSETQ. J lost 5 bases, V lost 4 bases, and 3 bases had no gene match. The CDR3 extends over 14 amino acids. For the CDR3, the DNA is TGCGCCAGCAGCCAGGGACAGGGGGCTTATGGCTACACCTTC. Amino acid sequence: CASSQGQGAYGYTF. The full variable domain, in which reference TRBV5-1 and TRBJ1-2 provide the parts outside the CDR3, is KAGVTQTPRYLIKTRGQQVTLSCSPISGHRSVSWYQQTPGQGLQFLFEYFSETQRNKGNFPGRFSGRQFSNSRSEMNVSTLELGDSALYLCASSQGQGAYGYTFGSGTRLTVV.

The chain has TRBV24-1 and TRBJ2-2; 8 nucleotides match TRBD1. V shed 3 bases, J shed 5 bases, and the junction held 4 bases outside the gene matches. There are 15 residues in the CDR3. The germline V gene encodes CDR1 KGHDR and CDR2 SFDVKD. The CDR3 sequence is CATSDARGRTGELFF. CDR3 nucleotides: TGTGCCACCAGTGATGCCAGGGGGCGGACCGGGGAGCTGTTTTTT.

The chain employs TRBV4-1 and TRBJ2-4, with D tentatively TRBD2 (5 bases). Germline V lookup: CDR1 MGHRA, CDR2 YSYEKL. Between the trimmed V and J ends, which lost 4 bases and 6 bases, there was a span of 13 bases. The CDR3 covers 14 residues. The CDR3 bases are TGCGCCAGCAGCCCCGGTCTCCGGGGAAACATTCAGTACTTC. This codes for CASSPGLRGNIQYF.

The rearrangement uses TRBV29-1 and TRBJ1-1; perhaps TRBD1 as D (5 bases). CDR1 is SQVTM, CDR2 ANQGSEA, per germline. Trimming left V 1 base short and J 4 bases short, with 16 bases between. The CDR3 has 15 amino acids. The CDR3 loop reads CSVEGGYRGFTEAFF. The CDR3 DNA is TGCAGCGTTGAAGGGGGTTATCGGGGGTTCACTGAAGCTTTCTTT.

The J gene is TRBJ1-4, the V gene TRBV11-2; no clear D. CDR3 length: 15 residues. Germline CDR1 reads SGHAT; CDR2 reads FQNNGV. V lost 2 bases, J lost 7 bases, and 14 bases lay in between. In DNA form, the CDR3 reads TGTGCCAGCAGCTTAATAAGGTCCCCAGGTGAAAAACTGTTTTTT. Translation gives CASSLIRSPGEKLFF.

The chain links TRBV24-1 to TRBJ1-5, with a tentative D call TRBD1 (6 bases). The V end lost 7 bases, the J end lost 2 bases, and 11 bases lay between the germline ends. The length of the CDR3 is 14 residues. Germline loops: CDR1 KGHDR, CDR2 SFDVKD. The CDR3 nucleotides read TGTGCCACCAGAGGAACAGGGCGCAATCAGCCCCAGCATTTT. Encoded protein: CATRGTGRNQPQHF.

This chain links TRBV7-2 with TRBJ2-5; 7 bases map to TRBD2. The CDR3 is made up of 13 amino acids. J was trimmed by 3 bases and V by 5 bases; bases with no gene match: 3. Germline assignment: CDR1 SGHTA and CDR2 FQGNSA. CDR3 sequence: CASSRGVKETQYF. Written as DNA, the CDR3 is TGTGCCAGCAGCCGGGGGGTTAAAGAGACCCAGTACTTC.

The CDR3 loop reads CSAQGTRMNTEAFF. The CDR3 DNA reads as TGCAGCGCCCAGGGGACACGCATGAACACTGAAGCTTTCTTT. The chain recombines TRBV29-1 with TRBJ1-1, with D perhaps matching TRBD1 (6 bases). Germline values: CDR1 SQVTM, CDR2 ANQGSEA. V lost 7 bases and J 0 bases, leaving 15 bases between the germline ends. This CDR3 is 14 amino acids long.

Ten or more counts support this clone. The V call is TRBV12-3 or TRBV12-4, the J call TRBJ2-1; no definite D call. The CDR3 is 12 amino acids. The V and J ends lost 1 base and 6 bases respectively, with 4 bases between them. The CDR3 spells CASSLGSNEQFF. Here the CDR3 DNA reads TGTGCCAGCAGTTTAGGCAGCAATGAGCAGTTCTTC.

This chain links TRBV4-1 with TRBJ2-1; D remains ambiguous. V lost 0 bases to trimming and J lost 6 bases, with 9 bases between them. This CDR3 spans 14 amino acids. The germline V gene has CDR1 MGHRA and CDR2 YSYEKL. DNA of the CDR3: TGCGCCAGCAGCCAAGAGCCGAGTTCCAATGAGCAGTTCTTC. Translation gives CASSQEPSSNEQFF.

V usage is TRBV30 and J usage is TRBJ2-5, with 9 positions matching TRBD1. Losses at the gene ends were 4 bases for V and 2 bases for J; bases not matched to a gene: 2. This CDR3 contains 13 residues. Germline loops: CDR1 GTSNPN, CDR2 SVGIG (reference sequence). CDR3 protein: CAWTDRGQETQYF. The CDR3 DNA sequence: TGTGCCTGGACGGACAGGGGTCAAGAGACCCAGTACTTC.

The chain combines TRBV19 with TRBJ1-2; no reliable D call. The CDR3 has 14 amino acids. Germline V CDR1 and CDR2: LNHDA, SQIVND (reference sequence). V was cut by 3 bases and J by 2 bases, with 10 bases left in between. The DNA for the CDR3 is TGTGCCAGTAGTATCGGAACACAGAACTATGGCTACACCTTC. Protein product: CASSIGTQNYGYTF. The full variable domain, rest sourced from reference TRBV19 and TRBJ1-2, is DGGITQSPKYLFRKEGQNVTLSCEQNLNHDAMYWYRQDPGQGLRLIYYSQIVNDFQKGDIAEGYSVSREKKESFPLTVTSAQKNPTAFYLCASSIGTQNYGYTFGSGTRLTVV.

The V and J genes are TRBV11-3 and TRBJ1-1; the D gene is possibly TRBD1 (6 bases). The length of the CDR3 is 15 residues. Germline V lookup: CDR1 SGHNT, CDR2 YENEEA. V dropped 2 bases and J dropped 5 bases, with 15 bases sitting between them. The CDR3 reads CASSLSGAGLTEAFF. The CDR3, as DNA: TGTGCCAGCAGCTTATCAGGGGCTGGGTTGACTGAAGCTTTCTTT.

The chain employs TRBV6-5 and TRBJ2-3, with D hard to call. The CDR3 runs to 15 residues. Deletions cut 6 bases from V and 4 bases from J, with 17 bases between. Germline V gives CDR1 MNHEY, CDR2 SVGAGI. The DNA for the CDR3 is TGTGCCAGCAGCCCCAGCCGGGTTAGCCCAGATACGCAGTATTTT. Its translation is CASSPSRVSPDTQYF.

The gene calls are TRBV6-5 and TRBJ1-5; 8 nucleotides agree with TRBD1. V gave up 6 bases and J gave up 3 bases; unmatched junction bases: 7. The V gene's germline CDR1 is MNHEY and CDR2 SVGAGI. The CDR3 is 15 amino acids. In DNA form, the CDR3 reads TGTGCCAGCAGGGCCGGGACAGGCGTCAATCAGCCCCAGCATTTT. Its translation is CASRAGTGVNQPQHF.

The gene calls are TRBV7-8 and TRBJ2-7; the match to TRBD2 covers 9 bases. Germline CDR1 SGHVS, CDR2 FQNEAQ. The CDR3 has 18 residues. V was pared by 5 bases and J by 0 bases, with 14 bases of the junction left unmatched. The CDR3 DNA reads TGTGCCAGCAGCCTCCTGGAGACTAGCGGTTCCAGCTCCTACGAGCAGTACGTC. It encodes CASSLLETSGSSSYEQYV.

The rearrangement joins TRBV24-1 to TRBJ1-2, with D maybe TRBD1 (5 bases). V gave up 4 bases and J gave up 0 bases, with 5 bases separating them. CDR3 length: 13 residues. Germline V gene data show CDR1 as KGHDR and CDR2 as SFDVKD. DNA of the CDR3: TGTGCCACCAGTGAGACAGCTAACTATGGCTACACCTTC. Translation gives CATSETANYGYTF.

V is TRBV10-3 and J is TRBJ1-6; unclear D gene. In germline, CDR1 is ENHRY, CDR2 SYGVKD. Trimming shortened V by 0 bases and J by 5 bases, and 8 bases separated the two germline ends. The CDR3 totals 15 residues. The CDR3 loop is CAISESWPNNSPLHF. In nucleotides, the CDR3 is TGTGCCATCAGTGAGTCGTGGCCGAATAATTCACCCCTCCACTTT.

V and J are TRBV18 and TRBJ2-1; 8 positions agree with TRBD2. Germline V CDR1 and CDR2: KGHSH, LQKENI. V gave up 3 bases and J gave up 7 bases; unmatched junction bases: 11. The CDR3 loop spans 16 amino acids. CDR3 residues: CASSPGTSPFGNEQFF. CDR3 nucleotides: TGTGCCAGCTCACCTGGGACTAGTCCCTTTGGTAATGAGCAGTTCTTC.

The gene calls are TRBV7-9 and TRBJ1-3, with TRBD1 identical over 8 bases. The CDR3 is made up of 19 amino acids. The junction had 15 bases not matched to a gene; V was cut back by 5 bases and J by 0 bases. The germline V gene has CDR1 SEHNR and CDR2 FQNEAQ (reference sequence). CDR3 amino acids: CASSPRTGLVSNSGNTIYF. CDR3 DNA: TGTGCCAGCAGCCCAAGGACAGGGCTAGTCTCCAACTCTGGAAACACCATATATTTT.

V gene TRBV6-2 or TRBV6-3 combines with J gene TRBJ1-6, with TRBD1 as a possible D gene (5 bases). The CDR3 is 16 residues long. Per the germline V gene, CDR1 is MNHEY and CDR2 is SVGEGT. V dropped 5 bases and J dropped 3 bases, with 14 bases sitting between them. CDR3 nucleotide sequence: TGTGCCAGCAGTCCCTCTTGGGGCCACTATAATTCACCCCTCCACTTT. Amino acid sequence: CASSPSWGHYNSPLHF.